A single TCR beta chain is shown here with its context. What it recognizes is unknown. A heparinised blood draw that averaged around 100 mL was obtained once from each donor. The record originates from a study of beta chain features in type 1 diabetes. Turning to the study itself: Age, gender and cell yields were similar between patients and healthy donors. Findings and limits, study-wide: Moderately but significantly shorter TCRB CDR3s were found in Type 1 diabetes patients in all four CD4+ subsets. Researchers caution that PCR might favor shorter templates, equally among patients and controls.

Expressed TCRB transcripts were sequenced because the entire RNA isolate underwent reverse transcription. Repertoires were generated with immunoSEQ multiplex PCR, while TCRdb's copy carries only in-frame clones and drops some. The table includes 500,000 to 850,000 clones, over 11% detected once. Germline V lookup: CDR1 SGHTA, CDR2 FQGNSA. Trimming removed 6 bases at V and 1 base at J, with 10 bases between. This CDR3 is built from 13 residues. J is TRBJ2-7 and V is TRBV7-2; no definite D call. The TCR comes from a man younger than 35 with type 1 diabetes. Sample: naive CD4+ T cells from blood. CDR3 nucleotides: TGTGCCAGCAGGCCGAAAAATTCCTACGAGCAGTACTTC. It codes for CASRPKNSYEQYF. The whole variable domain, filled in from reference TRBV7-2 and TRBJ2-7, reads GAGVSQSPSNKVTEKGKDVELRCDPISGHTALYWYRQSLGQGLEFLIYFQGNSAPDKSGLPSDRFSAERTGGSVSTLTIQRTQQEDSAVYLCASRPKNSYEQYFGPGTRLTVT.